The T cell receptor beta chain under discussion was sequenced for a study of T cell responses to AZD1222 COVID-19 vaccine. Study results and limitations: CD4 TCRs associated with vaccination spanned spike, dominating at 160-218 and 743-854. Regions left unmutated in variants are reportedly the target of nearly half of spike-specific TCRs. In all cases, repertoires were sampled only after the peak T cell response. A mostly white British donor set with more females was recruited, and clonal diversity was possibly underestimated.

Comment on this clone: Its antigen remains unidentified.

CDR1 is MNHEY and CDR2 is SVGAGI in the germline V gene. Deletions cut 5 bases from V and 4 bases from J, with 11 bases between. This CDR3 is 13 amino acids long. Method: immunoSEQ multiplex PCR; TCRdb's copy keeps in-frame clones and lacks some. The profile shows around 50,000 clones, around 85% of them singletons. This TCR derives from an adult in good health. This chain links TRBV6-5 with TRBJ1-1; D possibly corresponds to TRBD1 (6 bases). The specimen was peripheral blood, collected on day 0 of AZD1222 vaccination. The CDR3 loop reads CASSKTGSTEAFF. The CDR3 nucleotides read TGTGCCAGCAGTAAGACAGGCAGCACTGAAGCTTTCTTT.